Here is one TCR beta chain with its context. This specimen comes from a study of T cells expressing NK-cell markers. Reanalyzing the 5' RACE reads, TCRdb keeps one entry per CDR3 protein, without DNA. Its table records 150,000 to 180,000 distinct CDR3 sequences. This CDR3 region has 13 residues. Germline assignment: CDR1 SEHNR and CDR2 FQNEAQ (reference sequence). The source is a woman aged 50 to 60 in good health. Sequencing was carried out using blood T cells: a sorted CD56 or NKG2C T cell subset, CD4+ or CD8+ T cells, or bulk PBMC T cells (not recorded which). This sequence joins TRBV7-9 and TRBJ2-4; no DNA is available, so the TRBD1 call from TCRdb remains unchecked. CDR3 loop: CASSPQGTRIQYF.